These 25 T cell receptor beta chains originate from one sample sequenced in a study of blood T cell repertoires in COVID-19. Here immunoSEQ multiplex PCR was the method, and the copy in TCRdb shows in-frame clones only, minus some. The sample contains about 21,000 clones, less than 85% of which appear only once. Sequenced material: peripheral blood. These receptors all come from a man in his 60s with active COVID-19.

The chain is built from TRBV12-3 or TRBV12-4 and TRBJ2-5; D may be TRBD2 (5 bases). Trimming pared 1 base from V and 5 bases from J, leaving 8 bases between. CDR3 length: 13 amino acids. The CDR3 nucleotides are TGTGCCAGCAGTTTAGGGCCGGGGGAGACCCAGTACTTC. Residues: CASSLGPGETQYF.

The chain couples TRBV28 to TRBJ1-2; 7 bases fit TRBD1. This CDR3 spans 15 amino acids. The germline CDR1 and CDR2 sequences are MDHEN and SYDVKM. Trimming at V came to 4 bases and at J to 0 bases, leaving 5 bases not matched to a gene. Here the CDR3 reads CASSSSGQANYGYTF. The CDR3, as DNA: TGTGCCAGCAGTTCCAGCGGACAGGCTAACTATGGCTACACCTTC.

The genes are TRBV19 and TRBJ2-1, with a weak D call TRBD2 (6 bases). Trimming left V 3 bases short and J 2 bases short, with 8 bases between. The CDR3 length is 14 residues. Germline-derived CDR1 and CDR2 are LNHDA and SQIVND (reference sequence). The CDR3 reads CASSIGGTYNEQFF. In nucleotides, the CDR3 is TGTGCCAGTAGTATTGGGGGGACCTACAATGAGCAGTTCTTC.

The V gene is TRBV24-1, the J gene TRBJ2-1; D remains ambiguous. Trimming shortened V by 4 bases and J by 0 bases, and 12 bases separated the two germline ends. The germline V gene encodes CDR1 KGHDR and CDR2 SFDVKD. There are 16 residues in the CDR3. The CDR3 nucleotides are TGTGCCACCAGTGACCCCCGAAGGAGCTCCTACAATGAGCAGTTCTTC. This encodes CATSDPRRSSYNEQFF.

The rearrangement uses TRBV9 and TRBJ2-6; no definite D call. V was pared by 2 bases and J by 0 bases, with 9 bases between. CDR1 is SGDLS and CDR2 is YYNGEE in the germline V gene. This CDR3 is built from 16 residues. The CDR3 loop reads CASSVAFGSGANVLTF. DNA for the CDR3: TGTGCCAGCAGCGTGGCATTTGGCTCTGGGGCCAACGTCCTGACTTTC.

The J gene is TRBJ2-1, the V gene TRBV24-1, with TRBD1 matching 8 bases. The trim removed 9 bases at V and 5 bases at J, leaving 8 bases unmatched. CDR1 KGHDR and CDR2 SFDVKD come from the germline V gene. The CDR3 contains 14 residues. CDR3 nucleotides: TGTGCCACCTCCGAGACAGGGGAAAACAATGAGCAGTTCTTC. This sequence encodes CATSETGENNEQFF.

The chain is built from TRBV28 and TRBJ2-3; perhaps TRBD2 as D (6 bases). Trimming removed 2 bases from V and 4 bases from J, with 13 bases in between. Germline loops: CDR1 MDHEN, CDR2 SYDVKM. The CDR3 spans 15 residues. Written as DNA, the CDR3 is TGTGCCAGCAGTTTACCGGGGGTTGGGTCAGATACGCAGTATTTT. This codes for CASSLPGVGSDTQYF. The full variable domain, in which reference TRBV28 and TRBJ2-3 provide the parts outside the CDR3, is DVKVTQSSRYLVKRTGEKVFLECVQDMDHENMFWYRQDPGLGLRLIYFSYDVKMKEKGDIPEGYSVSREKKERFSLILESASTNQTSMYLCASSLPGVGSDTQYFGPGTRLTVL.

This clone occurred once. This chain uses TRBV5-1 with TRBJ2-3; TRBD1 agrees at 7 bases. With 3 bases clipped from V and 7 bases from J, the junction kept 8 bases outside the gene matches. CDR3 length: 14 residues. The germline V gene has CDR1 SGHRS and CDR2 YFSETQ. The CDR3 loop reads CASSSRDSIHTQYF. The DNA of the CDR3 is TGCGCCAGCAGCTCCCGGGACAGTATACATACGCAGTATTTT.

This clone was found once. The chain combines TRBV5-6 with TRBJ2-1, with 10 bases fitting TRBD1. Germline assignment: CDR1 SGHDT and CDR2 YYEEEE. Trimming took 3 bases from V and 7 from J; bases not matched to a gene: 7. The CDR3 covers 15 residues. The CDR3 DNA reads TGTGCCAGCAGCTACGACAGGGGGCGCGGGAATGAGCAGTTCTTC. The encoded protein is CASSYDRGRGNEQFF.

As DNA, the CDR3 is TGTGCCAGCAGCCAAGAGGTGGGCTTTGGAAACACCATATATTTT. Translating gives CASSQEVGFGNTIYF. The V and J genes are TRBV3-1 (or the pseudogene TRBV3-2) and TRBJ1-3; no clear D gene. The V end was cut by 0 bases, the J end by 3 bases, with 9 bases between. The length of the CDR3 is 15 residues. From germline, CDR1 is LGHDT and CDR2 YNNKEL (reference sequence).

The chain joins TRBV29-1 to TRBJ2-7; D remains unclear. The CDR3 contains 12 residues. Deletions cut 4 bases from V and 2 bases from J, with 9 bases between. Looked up from germline, CDR1 is SQVTM and CDR2 is ANQGSEA. The CDR3 DNA is TGCAGCGTTGCAGAGTTAACCTACGAGCAGTACTTC. It encodes CSVAELTYEQYF.

Concerning this clone: Other DNA sequences in this sample translate to the same CDR3. The rearrangement links TRBV7-3 to TRBJ2-3; D is possibly TRBD2 (6 bases). The CDR3 has 15 amino acids. Between the trimmed V and J ends, which lost 6 bases and 1 base, there was a span of 14 bases. The V gene's germline CDR1 is SGHTA and CDR2 FQGTGA. The CDR3 reads CASSSTGLRTDTQYF. The DNA for the CDR3 is TGTGCCAGCAGTTCTACGGGACTTCGCACAGATACGCAGTATTTT. The full variable domain, in which reference TRBV7-3 and TRBJ2-3 provide the parts outside the CDR3, is GAGVSQTPSNKVTEKGKYVELRCDPISGHTALYWYRQSLGQGPEFLIYFQGTGAADDSGLPNDRFFAVRPEGSVSTLKIQRTERGDSAVYLCASSSTGLRTDTQYFGPGTRLTVL.

This clone was observed once. The V gene is TRBV19, the J gene TRBJ1-1; the D gene is possibly TRBD1 (6 bases). V was trimmed by 5 bases and J by 1 base, leaving 14 bases between them. Germline-derived CDR1 and CDR2 are LNHDA and SQIVND (reference sequence). The CDR3 length is 15 residues. The CDR3 loop is CASSRQGRGNTEAFF. The CDR3 nucleotides are TGTGCCAGTAGTCGGCAGGGGCGCGGGAACACTGAAGCTTTCTTT.

This clone rates as medium-sized (0.01 to 0.1%). Written as DNA, the CDR3 is TGCGCCAGCAGCCAACCACAGGGGGTGTATGGCTACACCTTC. This translates into CASSQPQGVYGYTF. V usage is TRBV4-1 and J usage is TRBJ1-2; 8 nucleotides agree with TRBD1. The V gene end was trimmed by 2 bases and the J gene end by 5 bases; junction bases not matched to a gene: 4. Germline V gene sequence: CDR1 MGHRA, CDR2 YSYEKL. There are 14 residues in the CDR3.

V and J are TRBV28 and TRBJ1-5; 7 nucleotides align to TRBD1. The V and J ends lost 2 bases and 0 bases, in that order; junction bases with no gene match: 10. CDR3 length: 18 amino acids. Per the germline V gene, CDR1 is MDHEN and CDR2 is SYDVKM. CDR3 sequence (DNA): TGTGCCAGCAGTTTAAGACAGGGCCACCTTATTAGCAATCAGCCCCAGCATTTT. It is translated as CASSLRQGHLISNQPQHF. The variable domain in full, with the rest retrieved from reference TRBV28 and TRBJ1-5, is DVKVTQSSRYLVKRTGEKVFLECVQDMDHENMFWYRQDPGLGLRLIYFSYDVKMKEKGDIPEGYSVSREKKERFSLILESASTNQTSMYLCASSLRQGHLISNQPQHFGDGTRLSIL.

This chain joins TRBV10-3 and TRBJ2-7; 7 bases align to TRBD1. Germline V CDR1 and CDR2: ENHRY, SYGVKD. The CDR3 extends over 13 amino acids. With V trimmed by 6 bases and J by 2 bases, 4 bases remained unmatched. CDR3 sequence: CAISLGTAYEQYF. The DNA of the CDR3 is TGTGCCATCAGCCTTGGGACAGCCTACGAGCAGTACTTC.

The V call is TRBV5-6, the J call TRBJ2-3, with 11 positions matching TRBD1. The CDR3 covers 18 residues. Germline V gene data show CDR1 as SGHDT and CDR2 as YYEEEE. J gave up 3 bases and V 3 bases, and 12 bases lay outside the gene matches. The CDR3 protein is CASSSRTGGVIGTDTQYF. CDR3 nucleotides: TGTGCCAGCAGCTCGCGGACAGGGGGCGTGATCGGTACAGATACGCAGTATTTT. Full variable domain (missing parts from reference TRBV5-6 and TRBJ2-3): DAGVTQSPTHLIKTRGQQVTLRCSPKSGHDTVSWYQQALGQGPQFIFQYYEEEERQRGNFPDRFSGHQFPNYSSELNVNALLLGDSALYLCASSSRTGGVIGTDTQYFGPGTRLTVL.

V gene TRBV29-1 combines with J gene TRBJ2-1; 11 bases are shared with TRBD2. The CDR3 consists of 14 residues. V was clipped by 7 bases and J by 4 bases; unmatched bases: 6. The germline V gene encodes CDR1 SQVTM and CDR2 ANQGSEA. CDR3 protein: CSGGLAGYYNEQFF. The CDR3 bases are TGCAGCGGTGGACTAGCGGGCTATTACAATGAGCAGTTCTTC.

This clone was recorded only once. V is TRBV4-3 and J is TRBJ2-3; D possibly corresponds to TRBD2 (6 bases). Between the trimmed V and J ends, which lost 0 bases and 3 bases, there was a span of 13 bases. The CDR3 is 16 residues long. Germline CDR1 is LGHNA and CDR2 is YSLEER. The CDR3 DNA sequence: TGCGCCAGCAGCCAAGATAGGAGCGGGCCTACAGATACGCAGTATTTT. Translated, it gives CASSQDRSGPTDTQYF.

CDR3 DNA: TGTGCCAGTACGTTCGCCCGGGACAGGTTATCCTATGGCTACACCTTC. As protein: CASTFARDRLSYGYTF. The chain employs TRBV19 and TRBJ1-2, with 8 bases aligning to TRBD1. Germline assignment: CDR1 LNHDA and CDR2 SQIVND (reference sequence). V gave up 7 bases and J gave up 4 bases; unmatched junction bases: 14. This CDR3 has 16 amino acids.

This clone was counted at least ten times. V is TRBV9 and J is TRBJ1-6, with 9 bases lining up with TRBD1. V was pared by 3 bases and J by 10 bases, with 11 bases of the junction left unmatched. Germline V CDR1 and CDR2: SGDLS, YYNGEE. The CDR3 is 16 amino acids. The CDR3 nucleotides are TGTGCCAGCAGCGACGCCGGGACAGGGAAATTCTCACCCCTCCACTTT. Protein product: CASSDAGTGKFSPLHF. The full variable domain, rest sourced from reference TRBV9 and TRBJ1-6, is DSGVTQTPKHLITATGQRVTLRCSPRSGDLSVYWYQQSLDQGLQFLIQYYNGEERAKGNILERFSAQQFPDLHSELNLSSLELGDSALYFCASSDAGTGKFSPLHFGNGTRLTVT.

The V and J genes are TRBV10-3 and TRBJ2-2; D is unclear. With 10 bases removed from V and 3 bases from J, the gap between germline ends came to 6 bases. The CDR3 contains 11 residues. The germline V gene has CDR1 ENHRY and CDR2 SYGVKD. CDR3 sequence: CATRDTGELFF. The CDR3 nucleotides are TGTGCCACCCGGGACACCGGGGAGCTGTTTTTT.

In its sample, this clone was seen a few times. J is TRBJ2-3 and V is TRBV21-1; the table's D call of TRBD2 was not tested on the DNA. TRBV21-1 is deemed a pseudogene. The CDR3 runs 15 residues. The CDR3 nucleotides read TGTGCCAGCAGCATAGGACTAGCGGGCACAGATACGCAGTATTTT. Residues: CASSIGLAGTDTQYF.

V and J are TRBV4-1 and TRBJ2-5; 7 nucleotides match TRBD2. The V gene end was trimmed by 3 bases and the J gene end by 2 bases; junction bases not matched to a gene: 12. The CDR3 totals 17 residues. CDR1 is MGHRA, CDR2 YSYEKL, per germline. Here the CDR3 DNA reads TGCGCCAGCAGCCATCAGCTAGTGGGAGGGTCTCAAGAGACCCAGTACTTC. This gives the protein CASSHQLVGGSQETQYF.

J is TRBJ2-5 and V is TRBV5-4, with 8 bases fitting TRBD2. This CDR3 is built from 15 residues. The V gene end was trimmed by 4 bases and the J gene end by 1 base; junction bases not matched to a gene: 6. Germline assignment: CDR1 SGHNT and CDR2 YYREEE (reference sequence). The DNA for the CDR3 is TGTGCCAGCAGCCTACGGCTAGCGGGCCAAGAGACCCAGTACTTC. Translated: CASSLRLAGQETQYF.